The 9 T cell receptor beta chains reported below all come from one sample, sequenced in a study of blood T cell repertoires in COVID-19. The assay was immunoSEQ multiplex PCR, and TCRdb's table has in-frame clones only and misses some. This sample has some 160,000 clones, with roughly nine tenths found just once. Sequencing used peripheral blood. Source of these receptors: a man aged 55 to 70 with acute or convalescent COVID-19.

This clone appeared a few times. J is TRBJ1-5 and V is TRBV27; perhaps TRBD1 as D (6 bases). V was pared by 6 bases and J by 2 bases, with 8 bases between. This CDR3 is 13 amino acids long. CDR1 and CDR2 (germline): MNHEY, SMNVEV (reference sequence). CDR3 nucleotides: TGTGCCAGCAGCCCAGGGGGCAATCAGCCCCAGCATTTT. This encodes CASSPGGNQPQHF.

V and J are TRBV7-2 and TRBJ1-2; D might be TRBD1 (6 bases). The CDR3 is 14 amino acids. V lost 4 bases, J lost 4 bases, and 13 bases lay in between. Germline CDR1 SGHTA, CDR2 FQGNSA. DNA for the CDR3: TGTGCCAGCAGCTCCCGAACAGGGACCTATGGCTACACCTTC. Its translation is CASSSRTGTYGYTF.

This clone appeared once. This sequence joins TRBV5-1 and TRBJ2-3; TRBD2 agrees at 9 bases. V shed 4 bases, J shed 2 bases, and the junction held 2 bases outside the gene matches. This CDR3 comprises 14 residues. Germline CDR1 is SGHRS and CDR2 is YFSETQ. CDR3 region: CASSRGGATDTQYF. The CDR3 nucleotides read TGCGCCAGCAGCCGCGGGGGGGCCACAGATACGCAGTATTTT.

The CDR3 sequence is CASSPRGLGEQYF. CDR3 nucleotides: TGTGCCAGCAGCCCCAGGGGGCTGGGGGAGCAGTACTTC. The rearrangement links TRBV5-8 to TRBJ2-7; 8 nucleotides match TRBD1. The CDR3 length is 13 residues. Per the germline V gene, CDR1 is SGHTS and CDR2 is YDEGEE. Losses at the gene ends were 4 bases for V and 7 bases for J; bases not matched to a gene: 7. The complete variable domain, with remaining parts taken from reference TRBV5-8 and TRBJ2-7, reads EAGVTQSPTHLIKTRGQQATLRCSPISGHTSVYWYQQALGLGLQFLLWYDEGEERNRGNFPPRFSGRQFPNYSSELNVNALELEDSALYLCASSPRGLGEQYFGPGTRLTVT.

The V call is TRBV12-3 or TRBV12-4, the J call TRBJ2-4; D is uncertain. Trimming took 5 bases from V and 8 from J, leaving 13 bases between them. This CDR3 spans 13 amino acids. Here the CDR3 reads CASSPARTDIQYF. The CDR3 bases are TGTGCCAGCAGTCCCGCACGTACGGACATTCAGTACTTC.

This clone was seen many times. The chain uses TRBV9 and TRBJ2-2; D may be TRBD1 (6 bases). CDR3 size: 15 residues. The V end lost 6 bases, the J end lost 0 bases, and 12 bases lay between the germline ends. The germline CDR1 and CDR2 sequences are SGDLS and YYNGEE. In nucleotides, the CDR3 is TGTGCCAGCACCTCAGGGGCTGCGAACACCGGGGAGCTGTTTTTT. Translation gives CASTSGAANTGELFF.

This clone was found a few times. The rearrangement joins TRBV6-2 or TRBV6-3 to TRBJ2-7; D is unclear. The germline V gene encodes CDR1 MNHEY and CDR2 SVGEGT. This CDR3 has 14 residues. The germline V and J ends were trimmed by 5 bases and 3 bases, with 14 bases remaining between them. The CDR3: CASSPIQVLYEQYF. The CDR3, as DNA: TGTGCCAGCAGTCCCATCCAGGTCCTCTACGAGCAGTACTTC.

The chain has TRBV11-1 and TRBJ1-1; D is uncertain. CDR3 size: 14 residues. Germline CDR1 and CDR2: SGHAT and FQDESV (reference sequence). V lost 6 bases and J lost 1, with 12 bases in between. The CDR3 nucleotides read TGTGCCAGCAGTTATTTACTCTCGAACACTGAAGCTTTCTTT. Translating gives CASSYLLSNTEAFF. The full variable domain, rest sourced from reference TRBV11-1 and TRBJ1-1, is EAEVAQSPRYKITEKSQAVAFWCDPISGHATLYWYRQILGQGPELLVQFQDESVVDDSQLPKDRFSAERLKGVDSTLKIQPAELGDSAMYLCASSYLLSNTEAFFGQGTRLTVV.

This chain links TRBV7-9 with TRBJ1-4; 8 bases are a match to TRBD1. CDR3 length: 15 amino acids. With V trimmed by 5 bases and J by 7 bases, 9 bases remained unmatched. Per germline, CDR1 SEHNR and CDR2 FQNEAQ (reference sequence). The CDR3 DNA sequence: TGTGCCAGCAGCGGAGGAGACAGGGGAGGTGAAAAACTGTTTTTT. Protein sequence: CASSGGDRGGEKLFF.